This T cell receptor beta chain comes out of a study of blood T cells in healthy people across ages. Study-level findings and limits: More naive CD4+ cells and higher diversity marked long-lived donors relative to aged donors.

Using a J-beta primer mix together with a sample-barcoded 5' primer, a second PCR was run for about 6 to 12 cycles. TCRdb called the 5' RACE reads again in MiXCR, with one record for every CDR3 protein. The data show approximately 850,000 distinct CDR3 sequences, 55% to 75% seen once. This clonotype was seen only a few times. The antigen is undetermined. Trimming took 3 bases from V and 7 from J, leaving 18 bases between them. Germline values: CDR1 DFQATT, CDR2 SNEGSKA (reference sequence). The CDR3 has 14 amino acids. Each sample gave at least 6.5 million isolated PBMCs. This receptor was obtained from a man aged 25 to 40 in good health. The source material was blood. The chain couples TRBV20-1 to TRBJ1-1, with D uncertain. Here the CDR3 reads CSASSSLQRNEAFF. CDR3 coding DNA: TGCAGTGCTAGCTCATCCCTACAGAGGAATGAAGCTTTCTTT.